These T cell receptor beta chains were read from a single sample in a study of blood T cell repertoires in COVID-19. TCRdb keeps only in-frame clones here, not all; method: immunoSEQ multiplex PCR. The data contain some 130,000 clones, about 89% of them singletons. The sample taken for sequencing was peripheral blood. The receptors shown here come from a man aged 55 to 69 with COVID-19, enrolled during active disease. Both conserved end residues are part of each CDR3. A D gene is named only where the DNA matches it firmly. Not all rows give a size; the values are once, few, many and, for expanded clones, a class.

J gene	CDR3 length	clone size	D gene	V gene	CDR3 protein	CDR3 DNA
TRBJ1-2	13	NA	TRBD1	TRBV11-2	CASSRTGEYGYTF	TGTGCCAGCAGCCGGACAGGGGAATATGGCTACACCTTC
TRBJ1-6	17	once	TRBD1	TRBV27	CASSFVQGSSYNSPLHF	TGTGCCAGCAGTTTCGTACAGGGGAGCTCCTATAATTCACCCCTCCACTTT
TRBJ2-7	13	NA	NA	TRBV7-2	CASSLVGDYEQYF	TGTGCCAGCAGCTTAGTGGGAGACTACGAGCAGTACTTC
TRBJ1-5	15	NA	NA	TRBV24-1	CATSDGARPDQPQHF	TGTGCCACCAGTGATGGAGCCAGACCCGATCAGCCCCAGCATTTT
TRBJ1-5	14	NA	NA	TRBV29-1	CSDPGLTFNQPQHF	TGCAGCGACCCGGGTCTTACCTTCAATCAGCCCCAGCATTTT
TRBJ2-7	14	NA	TRBD1	TRBV27	CASSSGTALYEQYF	TGTGCCAGCAGCTCCGGGACAGCCCTTTACGAGCAGTACTTC
TRBJ2-7	15	NA	NA	TRBV21-1	CASSKEGGPPEEQYF	TGTGCCAGCAGCAAAGAAGGGGGACCCCCGGAAGAGCAGTACTTC
TRBJ1-4	14	NA	NA	TRBV4-1	CASSQVGPVQGPFF	TGCGCCAGCAGCCAAGTCGGCCCCGTACAGGGCCCGTTTTTT
TRBJ2-7	16	NA	TRBD1	TRBV7-3	CASSYGTGGILREQYF	TGTGCCAGCAGCTACGGCACAGGGGGCATTTTAAGGGAGCAGTACTTC
TRBJ2-5	17	NA	TRBD2	TRBV7-8	CASSDLAGARQFETQYF	TGTGCCAGCAGCGACTTAGCGGGGGCACGGCAGTTCGAGACCCAGTACTTC
TRBJ2-2	16	NA	TRBD1	TRBV19	CASSIRTGPNTGELFF	TGTGCCAGTAGTATTAGGACAGGACCGAACACCGGGGAGCTGTTTTTT
TRBJ1-2	17	NA	NA	TRBV5-6	CASSLGGDWVANYGYTF	TGTGCCAGCAGCTTGGGGGGAGATTGGGTGGCTAACTATGGCTACACCTTC
TRBJ1-5	17	NA	NA	TRBV6-6	CASSPQSGQPSNQPQHF	TGTGCCAGCAGTCCCCAAAGCGGACAGCCTAGCAATCAGCCCCAGCATTTT
TRBJ2-5	13	NA	NA	TRBV30	CAWSGVGGETQYF	TGTGCCTGGAGTGGGGTGGGGGGAGAGACCCAGTACTTC
TRBJ2-7	15	medium-sized	TRBD1	TRBV19	CASSTTGTGVYEQYF	TGTGCCAGTAGTACTACCGGGACAGGAGTCTACGAGCAGTACTTC
TRBJ2-5	15	NA	NA	TRBV18	CASSPRLARKETQYF	TGTGCCAGCTCACCACGGCTAGCGAGAAAAGAGACCCAGTACTTC
TRBJ1-2	11	NA	NA	TRBV6-1	CASSDTGRYTF	TGTGCCAGCAGTGATACAGGGCGCTACACCTTC
TRBJ1-2	12	NA	TRBD1	TRBV19	CASRTGKYGYTF	TGTGCCAGTAGGACAGGGAAGTATGGCTACACCTTC
TRBJ1-2	19	NA	TRBD1	TRBV2	CASSGVYLDRGFVEYGYTF	TGTGCCAGCAGTGGAGTATACTTGGACAGGGGTTTCGTCGAGTATGGCTACACCTTC
TRBJ1-4	14	NA	TRBD1	TRBV2	CASRNRGGDEKLFF	TGTGCCAGCAGGAACAGGGGTGGCGATGAAAAACTGTTTTTT
TRBJ2-1	19	NA	TRBD2	TRBV7-3	CASSLTARLAGFSSDEQFF	TGTGCCAGCAGCTTAACCGCCAGACTAGCGGGGTTTTCCTCGGATGAGCAGTTCTTC
TRBJ1-1	16	NA	TRBD1	TRBV7-9	CASSADRGNMGTEAFF	TGTGCCAGCAGCGCCGACAGGGGGAACATGGGGACTGAAGCTTTCTTT
TRBJ1-5	15	NA	NA	TRBV15	CATSRDSVRSEPQHF	TGTGCCACCAGCAGAGATTCAGTTCGATCAGAGCCCCAGCATTTT
TRBJ1-5	14	NA	NA	TRBV6-6	CASRLGQTNQPQHF	TGTGCCAGCAGGTTGGGGCAGACTAATCAGCCCCAGCATTTT